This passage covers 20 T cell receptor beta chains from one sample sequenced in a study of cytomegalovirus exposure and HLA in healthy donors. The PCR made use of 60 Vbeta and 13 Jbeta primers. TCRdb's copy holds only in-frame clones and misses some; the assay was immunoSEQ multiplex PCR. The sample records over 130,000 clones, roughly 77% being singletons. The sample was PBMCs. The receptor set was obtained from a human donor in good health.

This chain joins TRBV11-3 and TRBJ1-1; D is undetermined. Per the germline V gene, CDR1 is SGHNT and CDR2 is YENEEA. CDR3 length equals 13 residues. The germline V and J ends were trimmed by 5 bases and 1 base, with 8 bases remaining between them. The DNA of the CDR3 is TGTGCCAGCAGCGTACGGAGGAACACTGAAGCTTTCTTT. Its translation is CASSVRRNTEAFF.

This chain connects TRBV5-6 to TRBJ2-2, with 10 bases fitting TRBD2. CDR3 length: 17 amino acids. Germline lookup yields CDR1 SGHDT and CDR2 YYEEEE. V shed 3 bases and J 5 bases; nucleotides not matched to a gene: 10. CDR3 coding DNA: TGTGCCAGCAGCTCCTCTAGCGGGGGACTACTTACCGGGGAGCTGTTTTTT. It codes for CASSSSSGGLLTGELFF.

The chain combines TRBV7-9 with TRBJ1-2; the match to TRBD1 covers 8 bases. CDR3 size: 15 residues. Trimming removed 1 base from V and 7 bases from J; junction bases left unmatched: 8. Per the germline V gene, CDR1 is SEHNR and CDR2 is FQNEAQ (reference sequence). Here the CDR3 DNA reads TGTGCCAGCAGCTTAGGGCAGGGGGCAAATCCTGGCTACACCTTC. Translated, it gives CASSLGQGANPGYTF.

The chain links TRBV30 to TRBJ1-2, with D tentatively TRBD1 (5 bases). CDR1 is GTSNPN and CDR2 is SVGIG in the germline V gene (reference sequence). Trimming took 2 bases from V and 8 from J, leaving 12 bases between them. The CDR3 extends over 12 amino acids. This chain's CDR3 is CAWSSGGDGYTF. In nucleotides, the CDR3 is TGTGCCTGGAGTTCTGGGGGGGACGGCTACACCTTC.

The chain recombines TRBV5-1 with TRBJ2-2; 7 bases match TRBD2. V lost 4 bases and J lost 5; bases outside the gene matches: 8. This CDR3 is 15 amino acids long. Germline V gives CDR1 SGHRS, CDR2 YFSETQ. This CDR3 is CASSLGLVGTGELFF. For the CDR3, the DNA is TGCGCCAGCAGCCTCGGACTAGTCGGTACCGGGGAGCTGTTTTTT.

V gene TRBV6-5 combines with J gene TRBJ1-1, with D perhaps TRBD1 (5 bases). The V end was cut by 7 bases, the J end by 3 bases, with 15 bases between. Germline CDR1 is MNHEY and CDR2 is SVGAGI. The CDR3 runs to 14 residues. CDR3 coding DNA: TGTGCCAGCACCGGGACTCCGGGGCACACTGAAGCTTTCTTT. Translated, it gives CASTGTPGHTEAFF.

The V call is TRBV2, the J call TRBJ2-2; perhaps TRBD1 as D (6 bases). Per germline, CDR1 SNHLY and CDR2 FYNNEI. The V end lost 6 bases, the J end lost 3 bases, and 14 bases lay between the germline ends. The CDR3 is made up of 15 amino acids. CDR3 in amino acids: CASSPRSGDTGELFF. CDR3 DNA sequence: TGTGCCAGCAGCCCCCGATCAGGGGACACCGGGGAGCTGTTTTTT. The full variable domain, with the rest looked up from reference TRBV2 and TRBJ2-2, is EPEVTQTPSHQVTQMGQEVILRCVPISNHLYFYWYRQILGQKVEFLVSFYNNEISEKSEIFDDQFSVERPDGSNFTLKIRSTKLEDSAMYFCASSPRSGDTGELFFGEGSRLTVL.

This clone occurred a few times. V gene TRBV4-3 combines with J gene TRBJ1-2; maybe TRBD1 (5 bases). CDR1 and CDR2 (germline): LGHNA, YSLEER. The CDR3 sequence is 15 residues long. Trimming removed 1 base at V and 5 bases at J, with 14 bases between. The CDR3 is CASSQGFAGFYGYTF. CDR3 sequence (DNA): TGCGCCAGCAGCCAAGGTTTCGCAGGGTTTTATGGCTACACCTTC.

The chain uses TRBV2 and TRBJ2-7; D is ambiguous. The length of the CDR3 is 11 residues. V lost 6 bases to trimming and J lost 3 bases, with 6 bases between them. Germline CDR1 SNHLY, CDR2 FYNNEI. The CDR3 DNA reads TGTGCCAGCAGCCCCAACTACGAGCAGTACTTC. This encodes CASSPNYEQYF. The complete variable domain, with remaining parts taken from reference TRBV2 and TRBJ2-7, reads EPEVTQTPSHQVTQMGQEVILRCVPISNHLYFYWYRQILGQKVEFLVSFYNNEISEKSEIFDDQFSVERPDGSNFTLKIRSTKLEDSAMYFCASSPNYEQYFGPGTRLTVT.

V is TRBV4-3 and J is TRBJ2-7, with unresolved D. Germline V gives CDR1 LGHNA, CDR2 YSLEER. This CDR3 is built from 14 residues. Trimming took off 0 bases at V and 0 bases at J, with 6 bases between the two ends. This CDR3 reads CASSQDHGSYEQYF. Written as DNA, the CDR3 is TGCGCCAGCAGCCAAGATCACGGCTCCTACGAGCAGTACTTC.

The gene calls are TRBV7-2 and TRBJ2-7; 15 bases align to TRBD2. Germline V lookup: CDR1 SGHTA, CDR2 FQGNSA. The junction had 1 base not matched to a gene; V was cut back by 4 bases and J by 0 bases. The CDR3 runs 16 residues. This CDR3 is CASSWTSGGASYEQYF. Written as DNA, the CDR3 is TGTGCCAGCAGCTGGACTAGCGGGGGGGCCTCCTACGAGCAGTACTTC. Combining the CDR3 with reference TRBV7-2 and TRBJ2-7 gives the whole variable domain GAGVSQSPSNKVTEKGKDVELRCDPISGHTALYWYRQSLGQGLEFLIYFQGNSAPDKSGLPSDRFSAERTGGSVSTLTIQRTQQEDSAVYLCASSWTSGGASYEQYFGPGTRLTVT.

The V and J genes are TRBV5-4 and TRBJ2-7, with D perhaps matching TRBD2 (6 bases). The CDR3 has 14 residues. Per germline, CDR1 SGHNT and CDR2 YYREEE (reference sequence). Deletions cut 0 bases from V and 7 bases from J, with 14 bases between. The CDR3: CASSLASARPEQYF. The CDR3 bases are TGTGCCAGCAGCTTGGCTAGCGCTCGCCCTGAGCAGTACTTC.

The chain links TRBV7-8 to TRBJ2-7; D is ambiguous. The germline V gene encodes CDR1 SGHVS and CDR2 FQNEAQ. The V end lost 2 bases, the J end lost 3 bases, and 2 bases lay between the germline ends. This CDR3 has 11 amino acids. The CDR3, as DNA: TGTGCCAGCAGCTTACGCTACGAGCAGTACTTC. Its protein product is CASSLRYEQYF.

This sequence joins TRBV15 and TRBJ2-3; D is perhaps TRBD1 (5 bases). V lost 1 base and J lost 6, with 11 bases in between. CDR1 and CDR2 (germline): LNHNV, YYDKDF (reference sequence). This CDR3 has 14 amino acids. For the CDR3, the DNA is TGTGCCACCAGCAGAGTGTCGACAGCGGATACGCAGTATTTT. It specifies CATSRVSTADTQYF.

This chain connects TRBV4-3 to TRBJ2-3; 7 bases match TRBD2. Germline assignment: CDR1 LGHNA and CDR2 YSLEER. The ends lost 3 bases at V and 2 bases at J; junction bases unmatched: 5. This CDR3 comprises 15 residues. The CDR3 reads CASSHGLGVTDTQYF. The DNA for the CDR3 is TGCGCCAGCAGCCACGGACTAGGGGTCACAGATACGCAGTATTTT.

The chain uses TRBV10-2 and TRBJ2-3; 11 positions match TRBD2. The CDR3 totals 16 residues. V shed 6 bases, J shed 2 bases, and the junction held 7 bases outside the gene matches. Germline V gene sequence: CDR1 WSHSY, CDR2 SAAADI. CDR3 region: CASRDPGLADTDTQYF. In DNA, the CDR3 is TGCGCCAGCAGGGATCCGGGACTAGCGGACACAGATACGCAGTATTTT.

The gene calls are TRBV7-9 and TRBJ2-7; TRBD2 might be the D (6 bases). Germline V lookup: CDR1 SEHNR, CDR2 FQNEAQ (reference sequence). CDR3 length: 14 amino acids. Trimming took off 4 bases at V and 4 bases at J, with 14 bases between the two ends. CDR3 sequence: CASSSTRKQYEQYF. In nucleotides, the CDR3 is TGTGCCAGCAGCTCGACTAGAAAACAATACGAGCAGTACTTC.

The CDR3 DNA is TGTGCCTGGAGGGGGGACAGTCTTTATGAAAAACTGTTTTTT. It codes for CAWRGDSLYEKLFF. This chain uses TRBV30 with TRBJ1-4; the match to TRBD1 covers 7 bases. The CDR3 covers 14 residues. Germline-derived CDR1 and CDR2 are GTSNPN and SVGIG (reference sequence). V shed 3 bases, J shed 6 bases, and the junction held 7 bases outside the gene matches. The full variable domain, with the rest looked up from reference TRBV30 and TRBJ1-4, is SQTIHQWPATLVQPVGSPLSLECTVEGTSNPNLYWYRQAAGRGLQLLFYSVGIGQISSEVPQNLSASRPQDRQFILSSKKLLLSDSGFYLCAWRGDSLYEKLFFGSGTQLSVL.

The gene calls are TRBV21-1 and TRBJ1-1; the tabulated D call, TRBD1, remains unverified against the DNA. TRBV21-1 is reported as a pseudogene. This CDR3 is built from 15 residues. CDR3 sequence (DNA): TGTGCCAGCAGCGGGACACTCTCGATGAACACTGAAGCTTTCTTT. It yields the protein CASSGTLSMNTEAFF.

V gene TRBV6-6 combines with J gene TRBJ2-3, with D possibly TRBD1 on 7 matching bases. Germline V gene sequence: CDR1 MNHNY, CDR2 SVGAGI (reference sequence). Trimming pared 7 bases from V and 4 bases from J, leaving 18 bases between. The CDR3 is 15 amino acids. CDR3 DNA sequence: TGTGCCAGCATTGGAGGGGGCGTGATAGCAGATACGCAGTATTTT. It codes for CASIGGGVIADTQYF.